These T cell receptor beta chains were read from a single sample in a study of CD8 T cells in Susac syndrome. Each CDR3 protein is one row after TCRdb ran MiXCR on the immunoSEQ multiplex PCR reads. The sample consists of about 130,000 distinct CDR3 sequences, under 95% of them appearing once. The sequencing input was CD8+ T cells from PBMCs. These TCRs come from a human donor with multiple sclerosis. The CDR3 runs from the conserved cysteine through the conserved F or W. A D gene is named only where the DNA matches it firmly. A clone size is listed for some rows: how often the clone was seen (once, few, many), or a class if it is expanded.

TRBJ2-1 once . TRBV4-1 CASSQEHHGALSYNEQFF TGCGCCAGCAGCCAAGAACATCATGGGGCGCTCTCCTACAATGAGCAGTTCTTC
TRBJ1-1 . . TRBV4-1 CASSQDQVRATTEAFF TGCGCCAGCAGCCAAGATCAGGTCAGGGCGACTACTGAAGCTTTCTTT
TRBJ2-3 . . TRBV24-1 CATSDRDWGDTQYF TGTGCCACCAGTGACCGGGACTGGGGGGATACGCAGTATTTT
TRBJ2-1 few . TRBV3-1 CASSQDEVIPYNEQFF TGTGCCAGCAGCCAAGACGAGGTCATCCCCTACAATGAGCAGTTCTTC
TRBJ2-3 . . TRBV6-1 CASSEGWRHKGGTDTQYF TGTGCCAGCAGTGAAGGCTGGCGACATAAAGGAGGCACAGATACGCAGTATTTT
TRBJ2-7 . . TRBV11-2 CASSLGSGGYYEQYF TGTGCCAGCAGCTTAGGTTCGGGGGGCTACTACGAGCAGTACTTC
TRBJ2-7 . . TRBV5-6 CASSLEQGLSYEQYF TGTGCCAGCAGCTTGGAACAGGGTCTCTCCTACGAGCAGTACTTC
TRBJ1-1 . TRBD1 TRBV10-3 CAISEPFLGTANTEAFF TGTGCCATCAGTGAGCCCTTCTTGGGGACAGCGAACACTGAAGCTTTCTTT
TRBJ2-7 . . TRBV7-9 CASSLKASYEQYF TGTGCCAGCAGCTTAAAGGCCTCCTACGAGCAGTACTTC
TRBJ2-7 . . TRBV4-3 CASSQVPSGETYEQYF TGCGCCAGCAGCCAAGTCCCATCTGGCGAAACCTACGAGCAGTACTTC
TRBJ2-3 . TRBD2 TRBV28 CASSQQREVDTQYF TGTGCCAGCAGTCAACAGCGGGAGGTAGATACGCAGTATTTT
TRBJ2-7 . TRBD2 TRBV6-2/TRBV6-3 CASSSSGTSYEQYF TGTGCCAGCAGTTCTAGCGGGACTTCCTACGAGCAGTACTTC